The next 21 T cell receptor beta chains were all read from a single sample in a study of blood T cell repertoires in COVID-19. Sequencing used immunoSEQ multiplex PCR; TCRdb keeps in-frame clones, though not all of them. The sample contains approximately 350,000 clones, about 87% of which appear only once. The source material was peripheral blood. The receptors were sampled from a woman aged 50 to 60 with COVID-19, enrolled during active disease.

The J gene is TRBJ1-3, the V gene TRBV18; a weak D match, TRBD1 (5 bases). Trimming took 0 bases from V and 0 from J, leaving 15 bases between them. CDR3 length equals 18 residues. Germline loops: CDR1 KGHSH, CDR2 LQKENI. CDR3 protein: CASSPPKGNPISGNTIYF. DNA for the CDR3: TGTGCCAGCTCACCACCGAAGGGGAATCCGATCTCTGGAAACACCATATATTTT.

V usage is TRBV18 and J usage is TRBJ1-3; 7 bases are shared with TRBD1. Germline CDR1 and CDR2: KGHSH and LQKENI. The CDR3 is 14 residues long. The V segment lost 6 bases and the J segment 3 bases; nucleotides outside the gene matches: 5. DNA for the CDR3: TGTGCCAGCTCTCCCACAGGGGATGGAAACACCATATATTTT. As protein: CASSPTGDGNTIYF.

This chain uses TRBV7-2 with TRBJ2-7, with 9 positions matching TRBD2. After removal of 6 bases from V and 9 bases from J, the junction contained 12 bases not matched to a gene. Germline CDR1 SGHTA, CDR2 FQGNSA. This CDR3 has 14 amino acids. CDR3 amino acids: CASRSYGGRAGQYF. CDR3 DNA: TGTGCCAGCAGGAGTTACGGCGGGAGGGCGGGGCAGTACTTC.

Only one count was recorded for this clone. V and J are TRBV19 and TRBJ2-7, with 12 bases that match TRBD2. CDR1 and CDR2 (germline): LNHDA, SQIVND (reference sequence). V trimming: 6 bases; J trimming: 4 bases; junction bases outside the gene matches: 7. The CDR3 is made up of 15 amino acids. Here the CDR3 reads CASRTLAGGMYEQYF. DNA of the CDR3: TGTGCCAGTAGAACCCTAGCGGGAGGGATGTACGAGCAGTACTTC.

The chain combines TRBV24-1 with TRBJ1-4, with 8 bases fitting TRBD1. The germline V gene has CDR1 KGHDR and CDR2 SFDVKD. Trimming at V came to 3 bases and at J to 7 bases, leaving 9 bases not matched to a gene. This CDR3 is 16 amino acids long. The CDR3 DNA reads TGTGCCACCAGTGATAGAGCCGGGACAGGCAGTGAAAAACTGTTTTTT. Protein product: CATSDRAGTGSEKLFF.

The chain joins TRBV30 to TRBJ1-1; D not resolved. Trimming shortened V by 6 bases and J by 1 base, and 18 bases separated the two germline ends. This CDR3 is built from 15 residues. Per germline, CDR1 GTSNPN and CDR2 SVGIG (reference sequence). CDR3 nucleotide sequence: TGTGCCTGCACCCAAACAAAAGCGAGGAACACTGAAGCTTTCTTT. This sequence encodes CACTQTKARNTEAFF.

The V and J genes are TRBV5-8 and TRBJ2-5, with D possibly TRBD2 on 6 matching bases. Trimming took 3 bases from V and 5 from J, leaving 20 bases between them. Germline CDR1 is SGHTS and CDR2 is YDEGEE. This CDR3 spans 16 amino acids. The CDR3 loop reads CASSYPVAGIVETQYF. For the CDR3, the DNA is TGTGCCAGCAGCTACCCGGTTGCGGGAATCGTGGAGACCCAGTACTTC.

The chain uses TRBV3-1 (or the pseudogene TRBV3-2) and TRBJ2-5, with TRBD1 matching over 7 bases. This CDR3 is built from 16 residues. Germline loops: CDR1 LGHDT, CDR2 YNNKEL (reference sequence). V lost 2 bases to trimming and J lost 5 bases; unmatched junction nucleotides: 11. CDR3 sequence: CASSQQGVTRSETQYF. CDR3 DNA: TGTGCCAGCAGCCAACAGGGGGTTACACGCTCGGAGACCCAGTACTTC.

The chain couples TRBV15 to TRBJ2-6, with D maybe TRBD1 (5 bases). The CDR3 loop spans 16 amino acids. Germline values: CDR1 LNHNV, CDR2 YYDKDF (reference sequence). Trimming shortened V by 0 bases and J by 4 bases, and 10 bases separated the two germline ends. This CDR3 reads CATSRDGALGANVLTF. CDR3 DNA sequence: TGTGCCACCAGCAGAGATGGGGCACTAGGGGCCAACGTCCTGACTTTC.

This rearrangement joins TRBV7-3 to TRBJ2-6; D is unresolved. Germline loops: CDR1 SGHTA, CDR2 FQGTGA. The CDR3 extends over 15 amino acids. Between the trimmed V and J ends, which lost 2 bases and 1 base, there was a span of 6 bases. DNA for the CDR3: TGTGCCAGCAGCTTATGGGCTTCTGGGGCCAACGTCCTGACTTTC. Protein sequence: CASSLWASGANVLTF.

V usage is TRBV6-5 and J usage is TRBJ2-5; D possibly corresponds to TRBD2 (6 bases). The CDR3 is made up of 14 amino acids. The V gene lost 8 bases and the J gene lost 2 bases, with 15 bases spanning the gap. Germline V gene data show CDR1 as MNHEY and CDR2 as SVGAGI. For the CDR3, the DNA is TGTGCCAGCGGGACTTTGGGGGGACAAGAGACCCAGTACTTC. It yields the protein CASGTLGGQETQYF.

The V gene is TRBV20-1, the J gene TRBJ2-5, with unresolved D. With 3 bases removed from V and 1 base from J, the gap between germline ends came to 12 bases. This CDR3 has 14 residues. Germline V gene sequence: CDR1 DFQATT, CDR2 SNEGSKA (reference sequence). CDR3 DNA sequence: TGCAGTGCTAGTAGTCCAAGAGCCCAAGAGACCCAGTACTTC. Protein: CSASSPRAQETQYF.

The J gene is TRBJ2-7, the V gene TRBV5-1; TRBD2 agrees at 7 bases. The V gene's germline CDR1 is SGHRS and CDR2 YFSETQ. This CDR3 has 15 residues. With 7 bases clipped from V and 0 bases from J, the junction kept 10 bases outside the gene matches. This chain's CDR3 is CASGGLAESSYEQYF. CDR3 sequence (DNA): TGCGCCAGCGGGGGTCTAGCGGAAAGCTCCTACGAGCAGTACTTC.

Only one count was recorded for this clone. The chain employs TRBV29-1 and TRBJ1-3, with D tentatively TRBD1 (6 bases). The CDR3 length is 14 residues. Germline loops: CDR1 SQVTM, CDR2 ANQGSEA. V gave up 6 bases and J gave up 4 bases, with 16 bases separating them. The CDR3 DNA follows: TGCAGCGTGAAAGGCAGGGGATGGGGAAACACCATATATTTT. Its protein is CSVKGRGWGNTIYF.

The chain uses TRBV5-1 and TRBJ1-1; 11 bases fit TRBD1. Germline trimming cut 4 bases from V and 5 bases from J; bases unmatched to any gene: 7. Germline V lookup: CDR1 SGHRS, CDR2 YFSETQ. CDR3 length: 15 residues. The CDR3 sequence: CASSPGTGGITEAFF. CDR3 nucleotide sequence: TGCGCCAGCAGCCCAGGGACAGGGGGGATAACTGAAGCTTTCTTT.

The chain uses TRBV7-9 and TRBJ2-7; D possibly corresponds to TRBD1 (6 bases). Deletions cut 4 bases from V and 2 bases from J, with 9 bases between. This CDR3 region has 13 residues. Germline CDR1 SEHNR, CDR2 FQNEAQ (reference sequence). The CDR3 is CASSSWTAYEQYF. The CDR3 DNA reads as TGTGCCAGCAGCTCCTGGACAGCCTACGAGCAGTACTTC.

The chain recombines TRBV4-1 with TRBJ2-1, with TRBD2 identical over 7 bases. CDR3 size: 17 residues. V lost 4 bases, J lost 2 bases, and 11 bases stayed unmatched. Germline assignment: CDR1 MGHRA and CDR2 YSYEKL. CDR3 residues: CASSPPPGEGTYNEQFF. For the CDR3, the DNA is TGCGCCAGCAGCCCTCCCCCGGGGGAGGGGACCTACAATGAGCAGTTCTTC.

This rearrangement joins TRBV19 to TRBJ1-2; no definite D call. V lost 3 bases and J lost 0, with 8 bases in between. Looked up from germline, CDR1 is LNHDA and CDR2 is SQIVND (reference sequence). This CDR3 spans 14 amino acids. For the CDR3, the DNA is TGTGCCAGTAGTATGAGTATAACTAACTATGGCTACACCTTC. As protein: CASSMSITNYGYTF.

The chain recombines TRBV18 with TRBJ1-2; D uncertain. The CDR3 extends over 13 amino acids. Trimming took off 2 bases at V and 7 bases at J, with 11 bases between the two ends. Germline CDR1 is KGHSH and CDR2 is LQKENI. The CDR3: CASSPETKAGYTF. For the CDR3, the DNA is TGTGCCAGCTCACCAGAGACAAAGGCTGGCTACACCTTC.

In DNA, the CDR3 is TGTGCCTGGAGTGTGATAGGGGGCACGGAGCAGTACTTC. This encodes CAWSVIGGTEQYF. The chain links TRBV30 to TRBJ2-7; 7 nucleotides align to TRBD1. CDR1 is GTSNPN and CDR2 is SVGIG in the germline V gene (reference sequence). The CDR3 sequence is 13 residues long. V was clipped by 0 bases and J by 7 bases; unmatched bases: 6. Supplemented by reference TRBV30 and TRBJ2-7, the full variable domain reads SQTIHQWPATLVQPVGSPLSLECTVEGTSNPNLYWYRQAAGRGLQLLFYSVGIGQISSEVPQNLSASRPQDRQFILSSKKLLLSDSGFYLCAWSVIGGTEQYFGPGTRLTVT.

This rearrangement joins TRBV2 to TRBJ2-3; TRBD2 matches at 14 bases. CDR3 length equals 16 residues. The V gene end was trimmed by 6 bases and the J gene end by 10 bases; junction bases not matched to a gene: 12. The germline V gene has CDR1 SNHLY and CDR2 FYNNEI. The CDR3, as DNA: TGTGCCAGCAGGAGACTAGCGGGAGGGCCGGGGTCCGCGCAGTATTTT. It codes for CASRRLAGGPGSAQYF. The whole variable domain, remainder taken from reference TRBV2 and TRBJ2-3, is EPEVTQTPSHQVTQMGQEVILRCVPISNHLYFYWYRQILGQKVEFLVSFYNNEISEKSEIFDDQFSVERPDGSNFTLKIRSTKLEDSAMYFCASRRLAGGPGSAQYFGPGTRLTVL.